Below, 3 T cell receptor beta chains from the same sample are listed, as sequenced in a study of PD-L1 blockade in urothelial cancer (dated by TCRdb to about 2017). This sample's time point label indicates: pretreatment peripheral blood. Receptor amplification or capture employed the immunoSEQ multiplex PCR assay. TCRdb limited this immuneACCESS table to in-frame rearrangements with V and J called. A share of clones is missing; checked studies link under half to unresolved V genes, and the rest is unexplained. A total of tens of thousands of clones appear in this sample, approximately 75% of them only once. Jointly, the top ten make up about 1.6% of the sample. Sequenced material: PBMCs, taken around atezolizumab (anti-PD-L1) treatment. The receptors come from an older man with urothelial cancer.

This clone was observed once. J is TRBJ2-1 and V is TRBV9; D possibly corresponds to TRBD1 (5 bases). Trimming pared 4 bases from V and 4 bases from J, leaving 18 bases between. The CDR3 covers 16 residues. Germline lookup yields CDR1 SGDLS and CDR2 YYNGEE. The CDR3 coding sequence is TGTGCCAGCAGCCCATGGAAGGGGCACCAATACAATGAGCAGTTCTTC. Translated: CASSPWKGHQYNEQFF.

This chain uses TRBV7-8 with TRBJ1-2; no definite D call. The CDR3 has 16 amino acids. From germline, CDR1 is SGHVS and CDR2 FQNEAQ. V was shortened by 5 bases and J by 6 bases, with 22 bases between the two germline ends. The CDR3 region has the DNA TGTGCCAGCAGCCCCCACATTCGGAGGTCTATTGATGGCTACACCTTC. This translates into CASSPHIRRSIDGYTF.

The rearrangement uses TRBV2 and TRBJ2-7; 9 positions agree with TRBD2. The CDR3 is 16 amino acids. Trimming removed 4 bases from V and 0 bases from J; junction bases left unmatched: 7. CDR1 is SNHLY, CDR2 FYNNEI, per germline. The CDR3 nucleotides read TGTGCCAGCAGTGTGCCAGCGGGAGGTTTCTCCTACGAGCAGTACTTC. Translating gives CASSVPAGGFSYEQYF.